A single sample is the source of the 14 T cell receptor beta chains below, sequenced in a study of OX40 agonist ivuxolimab in advanced cancers. Clones were sequenced by immunoSEQ multiplex PCR, and TCRdb holds only the in-frame ones, with some missing. Among about 46,000 clones listed, 88% were seen once. The specimen was CD4+ or CD8+ T cells sorted from blood, collected in a trial of the OX40 agonist ivuxolimab. These receptors originate from an adult with an advanced solid tumor such as melanoma, head and neck, liver or kidney cancer.

This chain links TRBV5-4 with TRBJ2-5; 7 bases line up with TRBD1. The CDR3 contains 15 residues. The V gene's germline CDR1 is SGHNT and CDR2 YYREEE (reference sequence). Trimming at V came to 3 bases and at J to 1 base, leaving 6 bases not matched to a gene. This chain's CDR3 is CASSSATGRQETQYF. The CDR3 DNA follows: TGTGCCAGCAGCTCCGCGACAGGGCGCCAAGAGACCCAGTACTTC.

The chain couples TRBV6-1 to TRBJ1-2; D gene ambiguous. V was clipped by 4 bases and J by 5 bases, with 11 bases between them. The CDR3 runs 13 residues. CDR1 is MNHNS and CDR2 is SASEGT in the germline V gene. The CDR3 loop is CASSVDGRYGYTF. The DNA for the CDR3 is TGTGCCAGCAGTGTGGACGGGCGATATGGCTACACCTTC.

CDR3 in amino acids: CASSVEDTPSYEQYF. The CDR3, as DNA: TGTGCCAGCAGCGTAGAGGATACCCCCTCCTACGAGCAGTACTTC. The chain uses TRBV9 and TRBJ2-7; D is unresolved. V was trimmed by 0 bases and J by 0 bases, leaving 10 bases between them. Germline CDR1 and CDR2: SGDLS and YYNGEE. The CDR3 has 15 amino acids.

This chain joins TRBV7-3 and TRBJ2-1; TRBD2 aligns across 14 bases. The ends lost 3 bases at V and 10 bases at J; junction bases unmatched: 5. Germline assignment: CDR1 SGHTA and CDR2 FQGTGA. The CDR3 has 15 amino acids. The CDR3 nucleotides are TGTGCCAGCAGCTTGACTAGCGGGAGGGCGGGGGAGCAGTTCTTC. It is translated as CASSLTSGRAGEQFF.

This clone was recorded only once. The chain uses TRBV25-1 and TRBJ2-3; D might be TRBD1 or TRBD2, each matching 7 bases. The CDR3 contains 16 residues. Trimming pared 4 bases from V and 6 bases from J, leaving 20 bases between. Germline CDR1 and CDR2: MGHDK and SYGVNS. The CDR3 sequence is CASSALGGTEYDTQYF. The CDR3 nucleotides are TGTGCCAGCAGTGCCCTCGGGGGGACAGAGTATGATACGCAGTATTTT.

This clone came up a few times. This sequence joins TRBV29-1 and TRBJ1-1, with D perhaps matching TRBD1 (6 bases). The V and J ends lost 8 bases and 2 bases respectively, with 15 bases between them. Germline CDR1 SQVTM, CDR2 ANQGSEA. The CDR3 consists of 13 residues. CDR3 sequence: CSTRRGDNTEAFF. CDR3 bases: TGCAGCACCCGGAGGGGGGACAACACTGAAGCTTTCTTT.

J is TRBJ2-7 and V is TRBV2; no definite D call. CDR3 length: 13 amino acids. Germline V gives CDR1 SNHLY, CDR2 FYNNEI. Trimming removed 0 bases from V and 2 bases from J, with 5 bases in between. CDR3 in amino acids: CASSEALTYEQYF. The CDR3 coding sequence is TGTGCCAGCAGTGAAGCCCTGACCTACGAGCAGTACTTC.

This chain uses TRBV6-1 with TRBJ1-2, with 7 bases aligning to TRBD1. Per germline, CDR1 MNHNS and CDR2 SASEGT. V gave up 5 bases and J gave up 4 bases; unmatched junction bases: 4. CDR3 length: 13 residues. This CDR3 is CASSRTGGYGYTF. In DNA form, the CDR3 reads TGTGCCAGCAGTCGGACAGGAGGCTATGGCTACACCTTC.

This clone has ten or more counts. The rearrangement uses TRBV4-1 and TRBJ2-5; 7 bases map to TRBD1. The CDR3 contains 13 residues. The trim removed 4 bases at V and 5 bases at J, leaving 4 bases unmatched. Looked up from germline, CDR1 is MGHRA and CDR2 is YSYEKL. CDR3 in DNA: TGCGCCAGCAGCCCGGGACAGCTCGAGACCCAGTACTTC. It is translated as CASSPGQLETQYF.

In this sample, this clone turned up a few times. This rearrangement joins TRBV19 to TRBJ2-7; no clear D. The CDR3 spans 11 residues. The germline gives CDR1 LNHDA, CDR2 SQIVND (reference sequence). The V end lost 1 base, the J end lost 3 bases, and 1 base lay between the germline ends. CDR3 DNA: TGTGCCAGTAGTATAGGCTACGAGCAGTACTTC. This gives the protein CASSIGYEQYF.

CDR3 sequence reads: CASSLGQVALIKAFF. CDR3 coding DNA: TGTGCCAGCAGCTTGGGACAGGTAGCACTTATTAAAGCTTTCTTT. V and J are TRBV5-6 and TRBJ1-1; tentative D call: TRBD1 (6 bases). This CDR3 has 15 amino acids. In germline, CDR1 is SGHDT, CDR2 YYEEEE. The V end was cut by 0 bases, the J end by 9 bases, with 18 bases between.

This sequence joins TRBV27 and TRBJ2-2; TRBD1 agrees at 10 bases. With V trimmed by 7 bases and J by 5 bases, 7 bases remained unmatched. The V gene's germline CDR1 is MNHEY and CDR2 SMNVEV (reference sequence). The CDR3 is 15 residues long. CDR3 in DNA: TGTGCCAGCAACCAAGACAGGGGGCGTACCGGGGAGCTGTTTTTT. Amino acid sequence: CASNQDRGRTGELFF.

The V call is TRBV2, the J call TRBJ2-1; 10 bases are shared with TRBD1. The CDR3 sequence is 15 residues long. CDR1 and CDR2 (germline): SNHLY, FYNNEI. The J segment lost 7 bases and the V segment lost 9 bases, leaving 12 bases of the junction unmatched. The CDR3 loop is CARRRDRGGENEQFF. The CDR3 bases are TGTGCCAGGAGGAGGGACAGGGGAGGAGAAAATGAGCAGTTCTTC.

The V call is TRBV5-5, the J call TRBJ1-1; weak D call: TRBD1 (6 bases). Deletions cut 0 bases from V and 4 bases from J, with 19 bases between. This CDR3 contains 17 residues. Germline V lookup: CDR1 SGHKS, CDR2 YYEKEE (reference sequence). CDR3 residues: CASSLEWVWGLGTEAFF. DNA of the CDR3: TGTGCCAGCAGCTTGGAGTGGGTTTGGGGGCTCGGCACTGAAGCTTTCTTT.